These 12 T cell receptor beta chains were all obtained from the same sample, sequenced in a study of blood T cell repertoires in COVID-19. Assay used: immunoSEQ multiplex PCR; TCRdb lists only in-frame clones, some missing. The table records fewer than 400,000 clones, about nine tenths of them present only once. Material: PBMCs or T cells enriched from blood (not recorded which). Source of these receptors: a woman aged 30 to 39 who had recovered from COVID-19.

V gene TRBV5-1 combines with J gene TRBJ1-1, with 7 bases lining up with TRBD1. J was trimmed by 4 bases and V by 3 bases; bases with no gene match: 6. CDR1 is SGHRS, CDR2 YFSETQ, per germline. The CDR3 extends over 14 amino acids. The DNA for the CDR3 is TGCGCCAGCAGCTCCGACAGGGCCACCACTGAAGCTTTCTTT. Protein product: CASSSDRATTEAFF.

The J gene is TRBJ2-3, the V gene TRBV28, with D uncertain. CDR3 length: 14 amino acids. V lost 1 base and J 5 bases, leaving 10 bases between the germline ends. Germline loops: CDR1 MDHEN, CDR2 SYDVKM. CDR3 sequence reads: CASSLSVNGDTQYF. The CDR3 DNA sequence: TGTGCCAGCAGTTTATCGGTGAATGGAGATACGCAGTATTTT.

The CDR3 DNA reads TGCGCCAGCAGCAATGGCTTTCAGGGTGAAGGAGCTTTCTTT. Amino acid sequence: CASSNGFQGEGAFF. The chain combines TRBV5-1 with TRBJ1-1; D is perhaps TRBD1 (5 bases). Germline V lookup: CDR1 SGHRS, CDR2 YFSETQ. The CDR3 loop spans 14 amino acids. Trimming pared 4 bases from V and 10 bases from J, leaving 20 bases between.

The chain carries TRBV6-2 or TRBV6-3 and TRBJ2-3; D is uncertain. The V gene's germline CDR1 is MNHEY and CDR2 SVGEGT. CDR3 size: 14 residues. Between the trimmed V and J ends, which lost 2 bases and 2 bases, there was a span of 8 bases. The CDR3 bases are TGTGCCAGCAGTTACGCAGGCGACACAGATACGCAGTATTTT. Encoded protein: CASSYAGDTDTQYF.

V and J are TRBV7-6 and TRBJ2-3, with 7 bases matching TRBD2. The CDR3 is made up of 15 amino acids. The J segment lost 3 bases and the V segment lost 1 base, leaving 4 bases of the junction unmatched. Germline V gene sequence: CDR1 SGHVS, CDR2 FNYEAQ. The CDR3 region has the DNA TGTGCCAGCAGCTTAGAGGCGGGAGTAACAGATACGCAGTATTTT. Its protein product is CASSLEAGVTDTQYF.

This rearrangement joins TRBV6-2 or TRBV6-3 to TRBJ1-1; maybe TRBD1 (6 bases). V lost 5 bases and J 0 bases, leaving 13 bases between the germline ends. Germline-derived CDR1 and CDR2 are MNHEY and SVGEGT. This CDR3 spans 15 amino acids. This chain's CDR3 is CASSPQGWVNTEAFF. The DNA for the CDR3 is TGTGCCAGCAGTCCACAGGGCTGGGTGAACACTGAAGCTTTCTTT.

This clone was seen a single time. CDR3 coding DNA: TGTGCCAGCAGTTGGGACAGAGAAGCTTTCTTT. Protein sequence: CASSWDREAFF. The chain recombines TRBV7-9 with TRBJ1-1, with 7 bases lining up with TRBD1. Per germline, CDR1 SEHNR and CDR2 FQNEAQ (reference sequence). V shed 6 bases, J shed 8 bases, and the junction held 3 bases outside the gene matches. The CDR3 sequence is 11 residues long.

CDR3 sequence: CASSVDPSGPYEQYF. In DNA, the CDR3 is TGTGCCAGCAGCGTGGATCCTAGCGGGCCCTACGAGCAGTACTTC. This chain joins TRBV9 and TRBJ2-7; 8 bases are shared with TRBD2. The CDR3 length is 15 residues. Trimming cost V 2 bases and J 2 bases; bases outside gene matches: 6. Germline CDR1 reads SGDLS; CDR2 reads YYNGEE.

DNA for the CDR3: TGTGCCAGCAGTTACTCGAGGGACACCGGGGAGCTGTTTTTT. It specifies CASSYSRDTGELFF. The chain links TRBV6-5 to TRBJ2-2; D perhaps matches TRBD2 (5 bases). Trimming left V 0 bases short and J 3 bases short, with 5 bases between. CDR3 length equals 14 residues. The V gene's germline CDR1 is MNHEY and CDR2 SVGAGI.

This chain links TRBV3-1 (or the pseudogene TRBV3-2) with TRBJ1-2; 7 bases align to TRBD1. The CDR3 extends over 14 amino acids. V trimming: 1 base; J trimming: 7 bases; junction bases outside the gene matches: 6. Germline V CDR1 and CDR2: LGHDT, YNNKEL (reference sequence). The CDR3 loop reads CASSQGRGASGYTF. The CDR3 nucleotides read TGTGCCAGCAGCCAAGGCAGGGGGGCATCTGGCTACACCTTC.

This sequence joins TRBV7-9 and TRBJ1-2; 8 nucleotides align to TRBD1. CDR1 and CDR2 (germline): SEHNR, FQNEAQ (reference sequence). CDR3 size: 13 residues. With V trimmed by 3 bases and J by 8 bases, 5 bases remained unmatched. Here the CDR3 reads CASSFQGARGYTF. CDR3 nucleotide sequence: TGTGCCAGCAGCTTTCAGGGGGCGCGAGGCTACACCTTC.

The chain recombines TRBV6-5 with TRBJ1-2; the match to TRBD1 covers 8 bases. Germline trimming cut 6 bases from V and 2 bases from J; bases unmatched to any gene: 5. Germline V lookup: CDR1 MNHEY, CDR2 SVGAGI. CDR3 length: 14 residues. This chain's CDR3 is CASRSTGGNYGYTF. The CDR3 DNA reads TGTGCCAGCAGAAGCACAGGGGGGAACTATGGCTACACCTTC.